These 21 T cell receptor beta chains came from one sample sequenced in a study of T cell clones after liver transplantation. TCRdb's copy holds only in-frame clones and misses some; the assay was immunoSEQ multiplex PCR. The table lists some 120,000 clones, about nine tenths of them singletons. Material: CD4+ T cells from blood, obtained 12 months after liver transplant. Every receptor here comes from a human patient who received a liver transplant. Some T cells may be transferred from the graft donor.

The rearrangement joins TRBV25-1 to TRBJ2-3; D is unclear. V was cut by 3 bases and J by 4 bases, with 11 bases left in between. Germline-derived CDR1 and CDR2 are MGHDK and SYGVNS. The CDR3 extends over 14 amino acids. In DNA form, the CDR3 reads TGTGCCAGCAGTGATTCGCGAGGATCAGATACGCAGTATTTT. Its protein is CASSDSRGSDTQYF.

The table lists this clone with a count of one. The rearrangement uses TRBV30 and TRBJ1-5; perhaps TRBD1 as D (5 bases). Germline assignment: CDR1 GTSNPN and CDR2 SVGIG (reference sequence). With 4 bases removed from V and 7 bases from J, the gap between germline ends came to 14 bases. CDR3 length equals 13 residues. Here the CDR3 reads CAWTGGGGQPQHF. The CDR3 DNA is TGTGCCTGGACCGGGGGGGGTGGCCAGCCCCAGCATTTT.

This chain joins TRBV5-5 and TRBJ2-1, with 10 bases aligning to TRBD2. The V gene end was trimmed by 4 bases and the J gene end by 3 bases; junction bases not matched to a gene: 4. This CDR3 has 15 residues. Germline loops: CDR1 SGHKS, CDR2 YYEKEE (reference sequence). The CDR3 spells CASSPGLADYNEQFF. The CDR3 DNA sequence: TGTGCCAGCAGCCCCGGACTAGCGGACTACAATGAGCAGTTCTTC.

The V gene is TRBV7-2, the J gene TRBJ2-5; TRBD2 aligns across 11 bases. The junction had 4 bases not matched to a gene; V was cut back by 1 base and J by 6 bases. This CDR3 has 15 residues. From germline, CDR1 is SGHTA and CDR2 FQGNSA. CDR3 coding DNA: TGTGCCAGCAGCTTAGGGCTAGCGGGAGGAAAGACCCAGTACTTC. Its protein is CASSLGLAGGKTQYF.

The chain has TRBV13 and TRBJ2-3; no firm D call. The CDR3 has 14 residues. Germline-derived CDR1 and CDR2 are PRHDT and FYEKMQ (reference sequence). V was shortened by 5 bases and J by 3 bases, with 12 bases between the two germline ends. Here the CDR3 DNA reads TGTGCCAGCAGCCCCCAGTTAGGAACAGATACGCAGTATTTT. It specifies CASSPQLGTDTQYF.

The chain uses TRBV7-2 and TRBJ1-1; D gene unclear. From germline, CDR1 is SGHTA and CDR2 FQGNSA. This CDR3 spans 14 amino acids. V was clipped by 2 bases and J by 1 base, with 8 bases between them. The chain's CDR3 is CASSLFGKNTEAFF. For the CDR3, the DNA is TGTGCCAGCAGCTTATTCGGGAAGAACACTGAAGCTTTCTTT.

V gene TRBV4-1 combines with J gene TRBJ2-1; D unclear. The CDR3 extends over 14 amino acids. The germline CDR1 and CDR2 sequences are MGHRA and YSYEKL. V was cut by 0 bases and J by 2 bases, with 5 bases left in between. DNA of the CDR3: TGCGCCAGCAGCCAAGATTGGGCCTACAATGAGCAGTTCTTC. It is translated as CASSQDWAYNEQFF.

CDR3 DNA sequence: TGTGCCAGCAGTTTGGCTGTGGGCGAGCTGTTTTTT. Protein sequence: CASSLAVGELFF. V and J are TRBV27 and TRBJ2-2; no clear D gene. Between the trimmed V and J ends, which lost 3 bases and 11 bases, there was a span of 10 bases. From germline, CDR1 is MNHEY and CDR2 SMNVEV (reference sequence). The CDR3 is 12 residues long.

The J gene is TRBJ1-4, the V gene TRBV7-6, with D tentatively TRBD1 (6 bases). Trimming pared 5 bases from V and 8 bases from J, leaving 21 bases between. Germline CDR1 is SGHVS and CDR2 is FNYEAQ. This CDR3 has 16 amino acids. The CDR3 sequence is CASSLPPNGGGEKLFF. DNA of the CDR3: TGTGCCAGCAGCCTACCGCCGAACGGGGGCGGAGAAAAACTGTTTTTT.

The chain joins TRBV4-1 to TRBJ2-7; D assignment may be TRBD1 or TRBD2 (5 bases each). The germline CDR1 and CDR2 sequences are MGHRA and YSYEKL. There are 14 residues in the CDR3. Trimming removed 2 bases at V and 2 bases at J, with 10 bases between. CDR3 DNA sequence: TGCGCCAGCAGCCAACTCTTGGGGGCCTACGAGCAGTACTTC. Its translation: CASSQLLGAYEQYF.

CDR3: CASSLESSYNEQFF. CDR3 DNA sequence: TGTGCCAGCAGCTTGGAAAGCTCCTACAATGAGCAGTTCTTC. This chain uses TRBV5-4 with TRBJ2-1; D is uncertain. The CDR3 consists of 14 residues. Germline V lookup: CDR1 SGHNT, CDR2 YYREEE (reference sequence). The V end was cut by 0 bases, the J end by 0 bases, with 4 bases between.

The chain is built from TRBV5-1 and TRBJ1-1, with unresolved D. CDR1 is SGHRS, CDR2 YFSETQ, per germline. V was trimmed by 2 bases and J by 0 bases, leaving 8 bases between them. This CDR3 spans 14 amino acids. CDR3 amino acids: CASSFGPLNTEAFF. For the CDR3, the DNA is TGCGCCAGCAGCTTTGGACCCCTGAACACTGAAGCTTTCTTT.

The gene calls are TRBV18 and TRBJ1-6; TRBD1 agrees at 7 bases. Germline lookup yields CDR1 KGHSH and CDR2 LQKENI. The CDR3 loop spans 16 amino acids. The trim removed 2 bases at V and 9 bases at J, leaving 10 bases unmatched. CDR3 sequence: CASSPSTTGIGSPLHF. CDR3 coding DNA: TGTGCCAGCTCACCATCGACGACAGGGATCGGTTCACCCCTCCACTTT.

The chain is built from TRBV19 and TRBJ2-3; a possible D gene is TRBD2 (6 bases). The ends were cut back, 6 bases at V and 2 bases at J, with 12 bases in the middle. The CDR3 covers 14 residues. CDR1 and CDR2 from the germline V gene are LNHDA and SQIVND (reference sequence). The CDR3 reads CASRRRADTDTQYF. The DNA for the CDR3 is TGTGCCAGTAGAAGGAGGGCAGACACAGATACGCAGTATTTT.

The genes are TRBV5-1 and TRBJ2-2, with 11 positions matching TRBD2. Germline V gene sequence: CDR1 SGHRS, CDR2 YFSETQ. The CDR3 is 18 amino acids. The junction had 12 bases not matched to a gene; V was cut back by 4 bases and J by 4 bases. The CDR3 sequence is CASSPGSIAGGRTGELFF. The CDR3 nucleotides are TGCGCCAGCAGCCCCGGTAGCATAGCGGGAGGGCGCACCGGGGAGCTGTTTTTT.

This chain uses TRBV5-5 with TRBJ2-7; D might be TRBD2 (6 bases). The CDR3 runs 14 residues. CDR1 is SGHKS and CDR2 is YYEKEE in the germline V gene (reference sequence). Between the trimmed V and J ends, which lost 9 bases and 1 base, there was a span of 17 bases. Written as DNA, the CDR3 is TGTGCCACAACCCGGGACTTGGGGTCCTACGAGCAGTACTTC. The encoded protein is CATTRDLGSYEQYF.

The gene calls are TRBV5-1 and TRBJ2-5, with TRBD2 as a possible D gene (6 bases). This CDR3 has 15 residues. Germline-derived CDR1 and CDR2 are SGHRS and YFSETQ. The ends were cut back, 4 bases at V and 5 bases at J, with 18 bases in the middle. The CDR3 sequence: CASSIYRGNLETQYF. CDR3 bases: TGCGCCAGCAGCATCTACCGGGGGAATCTCGAGACCCAGTACTTC.

V gene TRBV30 combines with J gene TRBJ2-3; 7 positions match TRBD1. The trim removed 1 base at V and 1 base at J, leaving 8 bases unmatched. The germline V gene has CDR1 GTSNPN and CDR2 SVGIG (reference sequence). The CDR3 runs to 16 residues. CDR3 residues: CAWSGVYRGGTDTQYF. In DNA, the CDR3 is TGTGCCTGGAGTGGGGTTTACAGGGGAGGCACAGATACGCAGTATTTT.

The CDR3: CASSYTDRGYNEQFF. CDR3 nucleotide sequence: TGTGCCAGCAGTTACACGGACAGGGGGTACAATGAGCAGTTCTTC. The rearrangement uses TRBV6-5 and TRBJ2-1; 10 nucleotides align to TRBD1. The V gene's germline CDR1 is MNHEY and CDR2 SVGAGI. The CDR3 extends over 15 amino acids. V lost 2 bases, J lost 4 bases, and 2 bases stayed unmatched.

The chain uses TRBV19 and TRBJ1-1; D call uncertain. CDR1 is LNHDA and CDR2 is SQIVND in the germline V gene (reference sequence). V lost 3 bases and J lost 0, with 14 bases in between. The CDR3 runs 16 residues. In nucleotides, the CDR3 is TGTGCCAGTAGTATTCGATTCCAGCCAATGAACACTGAAGCTTTCTTT. This codes for CASSIRFQPMNTEAFF.

The DNA of the CDR3 is TGTGCCAGCAGCCGAGGGGGGACAGCCGCCTACGAGCAGTACTTC. This encodes CASSRGGTAAYEQYF. The rearrangement joins TRBV7-3 to TRBJ2-7; perhaps TRBD1 as D (7 bases). In germline, CDR1 is SGHTA, CDR2 FQGTGA. V was clipped by 5 bases and J by 2 bases, with 16 bases between them. The CDR3 extends over 15 amino acids.